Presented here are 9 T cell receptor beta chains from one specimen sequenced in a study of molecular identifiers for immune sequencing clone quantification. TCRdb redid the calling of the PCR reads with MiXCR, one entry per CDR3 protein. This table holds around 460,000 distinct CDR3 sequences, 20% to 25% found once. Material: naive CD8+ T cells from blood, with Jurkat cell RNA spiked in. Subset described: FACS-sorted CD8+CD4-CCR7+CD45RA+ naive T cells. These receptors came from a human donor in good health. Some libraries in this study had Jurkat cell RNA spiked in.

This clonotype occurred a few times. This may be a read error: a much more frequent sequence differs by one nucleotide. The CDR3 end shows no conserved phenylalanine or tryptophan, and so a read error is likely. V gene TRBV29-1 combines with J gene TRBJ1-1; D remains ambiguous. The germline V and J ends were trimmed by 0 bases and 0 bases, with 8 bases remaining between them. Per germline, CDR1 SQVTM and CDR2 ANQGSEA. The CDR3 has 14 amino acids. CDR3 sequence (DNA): TGCAGCGTTGAAGAAGTGGCTCTGAACACTGAAGCTTTCCTT. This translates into CSVEEVALNTEAFL.

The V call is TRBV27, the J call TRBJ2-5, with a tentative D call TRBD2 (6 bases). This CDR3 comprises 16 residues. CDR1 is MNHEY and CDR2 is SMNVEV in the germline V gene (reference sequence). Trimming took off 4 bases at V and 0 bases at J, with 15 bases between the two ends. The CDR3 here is CASSSFAGLYQETQYF. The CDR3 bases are TGTGCCAGCAGTTCGTTTGCGGGGTTGTACCAAGAGACCCAGTACTTC.

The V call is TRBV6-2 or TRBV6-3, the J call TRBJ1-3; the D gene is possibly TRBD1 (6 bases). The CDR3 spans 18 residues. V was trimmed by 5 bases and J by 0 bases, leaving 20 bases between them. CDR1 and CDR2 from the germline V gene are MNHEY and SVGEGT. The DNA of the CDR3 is TGTGCCAGCAGTGCACGCACCGACAGGCCTGGCTCTGGAAACACCATATATTTT. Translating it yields CASSARTDRPGSGNTIYF.

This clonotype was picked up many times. In DNA, the CDR3 is TGTGCCAGCAGTCCACCCAGGGGGCGAGGGACTGAAGCTTTCTTT. As protein: CASSPPRGRGTEAFF. This chain uses TRBV25-1 with TRBJ1-1; 8 bases fit TRBD1. The V gene end was trimmed by 5 bases and the J gene end by 5 bases; junction bases not matched to a gene: 10. The V gene's germline CDR1 is MGHDK and CDR2 SYGVNS. This CDR3 has 15 residues.

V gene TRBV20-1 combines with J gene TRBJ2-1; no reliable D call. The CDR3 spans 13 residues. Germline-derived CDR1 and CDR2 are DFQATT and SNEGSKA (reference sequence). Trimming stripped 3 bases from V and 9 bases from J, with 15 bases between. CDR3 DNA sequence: TGCAGTGCTAGGCCCTCCTCTATGGGTGAGCAGTTCTTC. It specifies CSARPSSMGEQFF.

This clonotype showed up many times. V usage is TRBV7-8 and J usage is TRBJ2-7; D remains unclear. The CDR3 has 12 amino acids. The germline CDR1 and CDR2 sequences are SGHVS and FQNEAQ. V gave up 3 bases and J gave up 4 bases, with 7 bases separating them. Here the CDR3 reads CASSFGLYEQYF. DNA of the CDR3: TGTGCCAGCAGCTTCGGGTTGTACGAGCAGTACTTC.

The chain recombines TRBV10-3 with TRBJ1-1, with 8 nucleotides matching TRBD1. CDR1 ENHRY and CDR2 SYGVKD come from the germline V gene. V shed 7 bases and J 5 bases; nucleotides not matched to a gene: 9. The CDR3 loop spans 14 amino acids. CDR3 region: CAINTGGSRTEAFF. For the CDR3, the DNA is TGTGCCATCAATACAGGGGGGAGTAGGACTGAAGCTTTCTTT.

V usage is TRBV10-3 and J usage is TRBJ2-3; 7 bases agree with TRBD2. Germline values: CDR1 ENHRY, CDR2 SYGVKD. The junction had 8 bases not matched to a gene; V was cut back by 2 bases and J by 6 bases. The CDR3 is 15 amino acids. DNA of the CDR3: TGTGCCATCAGTGAGCCCGAGGGAGGGCCGGATACGCAGTATTTT. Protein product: CAISEPEGGPDTQYF.

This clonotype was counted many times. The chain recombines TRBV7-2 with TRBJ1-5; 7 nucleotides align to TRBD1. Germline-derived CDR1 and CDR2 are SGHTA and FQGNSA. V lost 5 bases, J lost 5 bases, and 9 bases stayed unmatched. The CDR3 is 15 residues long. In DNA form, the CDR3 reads TGTGCCAGCAGCCCCACGACAGGGCCTTATCAGCCCCAGCATTTT. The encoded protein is CASSPTTGPYQPQHF.